The 5 T cell receptor beta chains in this list originate from one sample, sequenced in a study of blood T cell repertoires in COVID-19. Profiling relied on immunoSEQ multiplex PCR, and the TCRdb table lists in-frame clones only, not all of them. Of 84,000 or so clones in the sample, almost 85% were seen once. The specimen was peripheral blood. All receptors come from a woman of 80 years or more with acute or convalescent COVID-19.

This chain connects TRBV7-9 to TRBJ2-5, with TRBD2 matching over 12 bases. Germline lookup yields CDR1 SEHNR and CDR2 FQNEAQ (reference sequence). V gave up 5 bases and J gave up 2 bases; unmatched junction bases: 3. The CDR3 consists of 15 residues. CDR3 coding DNA: TGTGCCAGCAGCCCTCTAGCGGGGGGGCAAGAGACCCAGTACTTC. As protein: CASSPLAGGQETQYF.

CDR3 loop: CASSFIGQGMNEQFF. The CDR3 DNA follows: TGTGCCAGCAGCTTCATCGGACAGGGAATGAATGAGCAGTTCTTC. The chain has TRBV5-6 and TRBJ2-1; 8 bases line up with TRBD1. J was trimmed by 7 bases and V by 2 bases; bases with no gene match: 8. Germline V lookup: CDR1 SGHDT, CDR2 YYEEEE. The CDR3 runs 15 residues.

The V call is TRBV6-5, the J call TRBJ1-4; 7 nucleotides line up with TRBD1. Germline V gene lookup returns CDR1 MNHEY and CDR2 SVGAGI. V trimming: 5 bases; J trimming: 8 bases; junction bases outside the gene matches: 5. The CDR3 length is 13 residues. The CDR3: CASSNRGREKLFF. The CDR3 nucleotides are TGTGCCAGCAGTAACAGGGGACGGGAAAAACTGTTTTTT.

The chain couples TRBV18 to TRBJ2-1; D unclear. CDR3 length: 12 amino acids. V was clipped by 3 bases and J by 5 bases, with 5 bases between them. CDR1 and CDR2 from the germline V gene are KGHSH and LQKENI. In nucleotides, the CDR3 is TGTGCCAGCTCACCTGCGGACAATGAGCAGTTCTTC. Its protein product is CASSPADNEQFF. Variable domain in full (rest from reference TRBV18 and TRBJ2-1): NAGVMQNPRHLVRRRGQEARLRCSPMKGHSHVYWYRQLPEEGLKFMVYLQKENIIDESGMPKERFSAEFPKEGPSILRIQQVVRGDSAAYFCASSPADNEQFFGPGTRLTVL.

The chain carries TRBV14 and TRBJ2-5; TRBD2 aligns across 9 bases. CDR3 length equals 16 residues. The V segment lost 0 bases and the J segment 5 bases; nucleotides outside the gene matches: 7. Germline values: CDR1 SGHDN, CDR2 FVKESK. CDR3 protein: CASSQDVGGRAETQYF. Written as DNA, the CDR3 is TGTGCCAGCAGCCAAGATGTGGGCGGGAGGGCCGAGACCCAGTACTTC.